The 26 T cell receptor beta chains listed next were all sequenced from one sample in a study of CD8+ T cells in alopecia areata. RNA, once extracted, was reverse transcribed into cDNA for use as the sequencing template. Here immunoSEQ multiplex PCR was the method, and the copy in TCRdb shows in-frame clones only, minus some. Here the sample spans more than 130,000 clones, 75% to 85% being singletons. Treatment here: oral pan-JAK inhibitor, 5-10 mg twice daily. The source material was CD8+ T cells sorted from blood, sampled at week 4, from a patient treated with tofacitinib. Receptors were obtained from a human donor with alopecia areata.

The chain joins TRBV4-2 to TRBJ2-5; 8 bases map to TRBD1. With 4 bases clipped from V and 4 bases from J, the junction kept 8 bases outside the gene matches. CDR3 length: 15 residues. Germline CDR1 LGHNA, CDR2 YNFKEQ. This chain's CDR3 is CASSPYGQGSETQYF. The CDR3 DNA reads TGTGCCAGCAGCCCTTACGGACAGGGTTCAGAGACCCAGTACTTC.

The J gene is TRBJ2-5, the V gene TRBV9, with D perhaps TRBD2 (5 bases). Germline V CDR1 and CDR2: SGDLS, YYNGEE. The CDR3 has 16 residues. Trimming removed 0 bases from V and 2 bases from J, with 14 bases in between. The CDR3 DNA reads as TGTGCCAGCAGCGTAGTGTCTAGCCCCGTTCAAGAGACCCAGTACTTC. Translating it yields CASSVVSSPVQETQYF.

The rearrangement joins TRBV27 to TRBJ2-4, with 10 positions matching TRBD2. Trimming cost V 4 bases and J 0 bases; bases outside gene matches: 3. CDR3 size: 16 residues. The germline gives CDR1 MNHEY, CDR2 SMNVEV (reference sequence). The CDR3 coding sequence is TGTGCCAGCAGTTCTAGCGGGGGACTAGCCAAAAACATTCAGTACTTC. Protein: CASSSSGGLAKNIQYF.

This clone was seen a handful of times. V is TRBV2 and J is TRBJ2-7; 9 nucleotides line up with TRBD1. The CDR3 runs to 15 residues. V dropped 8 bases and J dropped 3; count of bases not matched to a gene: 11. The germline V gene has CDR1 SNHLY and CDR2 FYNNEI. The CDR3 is CASCGMGTGLYEQYF. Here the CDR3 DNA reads TGTGCCAGCTGTGGTATGGGGACAGGGCTCTACGAGCAGTACTTC.

The CDR3 reads CASSPGVETQYF. CDR3 sequence (DNA): TGTGCCAGCAGTCCGGGGGTAGAGACCCAGTACTTC. This chain links TRBV6-5 with TRBJ2-5; a weak D match, TRBD2 (6 bases). Germline CDR1 MNHEY, CDR2 SVGAGI. The CDR3 is 12 residues long. The germline V and J ends were trimmed by 5 bases and 4 bases, with 8 bases remaining between them.

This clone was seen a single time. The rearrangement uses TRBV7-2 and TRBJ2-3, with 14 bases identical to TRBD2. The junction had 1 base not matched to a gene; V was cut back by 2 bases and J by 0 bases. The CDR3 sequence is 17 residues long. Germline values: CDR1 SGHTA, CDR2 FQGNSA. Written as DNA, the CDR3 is TGTGCCAGCAGCTTAAGACTAGCGGGGGGGAGCACAGATACGCAGTATTTT. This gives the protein CASSLRLAGGSTDTQYF.

CDR3 residues: CSVEETGEFYEQYF. The CDR3 nucleotides read TGCAGCGTTGAAGAGACAGGGGAGTTTTACGAGCAGTACTTC. The chain uses TRBV29-1 and TRBJ2-7; 8 bases are a match to TRBD1. V gave up 0 bases and J gave up 4 bases; unmatched junction bases: 5. The CDR3 loop spans 14 amino acids. Germline CDR1 is SQVTM and CDR2 is ANQGSEA.

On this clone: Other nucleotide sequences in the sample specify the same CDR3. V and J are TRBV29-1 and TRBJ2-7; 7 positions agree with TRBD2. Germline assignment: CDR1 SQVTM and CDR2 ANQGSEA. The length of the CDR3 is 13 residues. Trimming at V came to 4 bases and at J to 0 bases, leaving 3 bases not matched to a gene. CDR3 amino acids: CSVGGGSSYEQYF. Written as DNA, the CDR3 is TGCAGCGTTGGGGGAGGGAGCTCCTACGAGCAGTACTTC.

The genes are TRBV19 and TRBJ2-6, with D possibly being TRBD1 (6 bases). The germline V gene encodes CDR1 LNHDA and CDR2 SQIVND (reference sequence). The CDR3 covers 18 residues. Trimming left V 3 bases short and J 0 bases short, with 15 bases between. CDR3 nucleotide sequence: TGTGCCAGTAGTATTTCGGGACACCACGTCTCTGGGGCCAACGTCCTGACTTTC. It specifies CASSISGHHVSGANVLTF.

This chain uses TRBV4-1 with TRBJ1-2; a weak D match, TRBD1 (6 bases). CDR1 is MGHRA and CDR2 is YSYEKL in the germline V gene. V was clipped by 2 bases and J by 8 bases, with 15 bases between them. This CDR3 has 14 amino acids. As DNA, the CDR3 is TGCGCCAGCAGCCAACTCCAGGGGTCTGGGGGCTACACCTTC. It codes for CASSQLQGSGGYTF.

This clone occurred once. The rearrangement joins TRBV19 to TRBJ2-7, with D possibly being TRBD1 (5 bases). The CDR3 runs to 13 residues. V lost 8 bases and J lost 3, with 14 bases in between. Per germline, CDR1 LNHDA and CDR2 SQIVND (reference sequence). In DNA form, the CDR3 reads TGTGCCAGTTCGACAGTAACCGACTACGAGCAGTACTTC. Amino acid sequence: CASSTVTDYEQYF.

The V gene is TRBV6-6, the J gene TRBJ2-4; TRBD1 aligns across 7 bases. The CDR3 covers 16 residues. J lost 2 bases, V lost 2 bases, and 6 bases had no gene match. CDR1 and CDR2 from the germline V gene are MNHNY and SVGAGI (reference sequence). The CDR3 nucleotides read TGTGCCAGCAGTTACAACAGGGGCGGAACCAAAAACATTCAGTACTTC. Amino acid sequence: CASSYNRGGTKNIQYF.

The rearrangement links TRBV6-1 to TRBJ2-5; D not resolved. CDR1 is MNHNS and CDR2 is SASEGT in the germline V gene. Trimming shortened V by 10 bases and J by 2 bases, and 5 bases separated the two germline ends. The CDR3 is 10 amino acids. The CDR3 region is CANRQETQYF. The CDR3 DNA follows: TGTGCCAACCGGCAAGAGACCCAGTACTTC.

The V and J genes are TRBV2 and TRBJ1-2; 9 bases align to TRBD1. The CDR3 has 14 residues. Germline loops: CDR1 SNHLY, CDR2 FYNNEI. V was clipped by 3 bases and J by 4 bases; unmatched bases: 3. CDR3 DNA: TGTGCCAGCAGTGAGGGGACAGGGCCCTATGGCTACACCTTC. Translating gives CASSEGTGPYGYTF.

CDR3 region: CASSAYGTANYGYTF. DNA for the CDR3: TGTGCCAGCAGTGCTTACGGGACAGCGAACTATGGCTACACCTTC. This chain uses TRBV6-1 with TRBJ1-2, with TRBD1 identical over 7 bases. V shed 4 bases and J 2 bases; nucleotides not matched to a gene: 7. The CDR3 has 15 residues. Germline V gene data show CDR1 as MNHNS and CDR2 as SASEGT.

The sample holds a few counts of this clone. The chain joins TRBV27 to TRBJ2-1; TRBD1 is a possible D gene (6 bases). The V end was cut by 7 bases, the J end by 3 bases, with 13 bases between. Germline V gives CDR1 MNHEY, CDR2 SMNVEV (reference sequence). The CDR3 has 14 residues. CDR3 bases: TGTGCCAGCACCAACGACAGGAACTACAATGAGCAGTTCTTC. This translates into CASTNDRNYNEQFF.

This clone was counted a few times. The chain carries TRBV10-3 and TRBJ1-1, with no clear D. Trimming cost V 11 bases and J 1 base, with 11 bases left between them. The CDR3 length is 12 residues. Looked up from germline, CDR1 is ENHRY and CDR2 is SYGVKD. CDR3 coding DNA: TGTGCCGTAAAGACTGAGAACACTGAAGCTTTCTTT. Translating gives CAVKTENTEAFF.

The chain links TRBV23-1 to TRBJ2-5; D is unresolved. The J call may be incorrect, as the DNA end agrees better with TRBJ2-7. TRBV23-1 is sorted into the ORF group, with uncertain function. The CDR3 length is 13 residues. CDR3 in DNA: TGCGCCAGCAGTCAATCGTTCAGAAACGAGCAGTACTTC. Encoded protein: CASSQSFRNEQYF.

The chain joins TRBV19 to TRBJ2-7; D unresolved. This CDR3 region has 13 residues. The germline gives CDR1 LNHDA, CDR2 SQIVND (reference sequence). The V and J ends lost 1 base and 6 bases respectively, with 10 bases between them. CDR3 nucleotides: TGTGCCAGTAGTATAGTCTCTTCTGGCGAGCAGTACTTC. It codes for CASSIVSSGEQYF.

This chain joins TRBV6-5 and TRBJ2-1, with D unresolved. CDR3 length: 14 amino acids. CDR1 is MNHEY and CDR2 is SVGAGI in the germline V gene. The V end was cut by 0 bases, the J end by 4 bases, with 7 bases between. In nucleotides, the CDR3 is TGTGCCAGCAGTTACTCGGTCGGGTACAATGAGCAGTTCTTC. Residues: CASSYSVGYNEQFF.

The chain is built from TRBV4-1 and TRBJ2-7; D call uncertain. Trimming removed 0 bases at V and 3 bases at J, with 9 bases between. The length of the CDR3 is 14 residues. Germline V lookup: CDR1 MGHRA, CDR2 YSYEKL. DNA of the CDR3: TGCGCCAGCAGCCAAGAGAACAGAAACTACGAGCAGTACTTC. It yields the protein CASSQENRNYEQYF.

The CDR3 sequence is CASSLVAGGDNEQFF. As DNA, the CDR3 is TGTGCCAGCAGCTTAGTAGCGGGGGGAGACAATGAGCAGTTCTTC. The V call is TRBV7-6, the J call TRBJ2-1; 10 bases are a match to TRBD2. V lost 1 base and J lost 5; bases outside the gene matches: 2. Germline CDR1 SGHVS, CDR2 FNYEAQ. The CDR3 is made up of 15 amino acids.

CDR3: CAWSVGAGAEAFF. For the CDR3, the DNA is TGTGCCTGGAGTGTAGGGGCCGGCGCTGAAGCTTTCTTT. V and J are TRBV30 and TRBJ1-1, with D perhaps matching TRBD1 (5 bases). This CDR3 spans 13 amino acids. CDR1 and CDR2 (germline): GTSNPN, SVGIG (reference sequence). The V end lost 0 bases, the J end lost 6 bases, and 11 bases lay between the germline ends.

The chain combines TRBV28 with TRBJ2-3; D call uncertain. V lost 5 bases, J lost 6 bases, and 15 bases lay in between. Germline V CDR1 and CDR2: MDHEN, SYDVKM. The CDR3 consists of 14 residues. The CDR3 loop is CASSPGPFGDTQYF. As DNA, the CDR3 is TGTGCCAGCAGTCCAGGACCTTTCGGCGATACGCAGTATTTT. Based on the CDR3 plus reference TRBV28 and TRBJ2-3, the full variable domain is DVKVTQSSRYLVKRTGEKVFLECVQDMDHENMFWYRQDPGLGLRLIYFSYDVKMKEKGDIPEGYSVSREKKERFSLILESASTNQTSMYLCASSPGPFGDTQYFGPGTRLTVL.

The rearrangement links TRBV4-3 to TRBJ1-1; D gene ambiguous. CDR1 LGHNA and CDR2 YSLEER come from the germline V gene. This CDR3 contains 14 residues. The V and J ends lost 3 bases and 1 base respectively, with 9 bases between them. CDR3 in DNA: TGCGCCAGCAGCCAGGGCAGACAGAACACTGAAGCTTTCTTT. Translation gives CASSQGRQNTEAFF.

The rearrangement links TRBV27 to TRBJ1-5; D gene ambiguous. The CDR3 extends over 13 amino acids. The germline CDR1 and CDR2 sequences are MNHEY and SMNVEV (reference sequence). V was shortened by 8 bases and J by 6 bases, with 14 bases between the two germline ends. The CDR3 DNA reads TGTGCCAGCGGATTGATTTGGGGTCAGCCCCAGCATTTT. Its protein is CASGLIWGQPQHF.